The present T cell receptor (beta chain) was sequenced within a study of radiation and T cells in renal cell carcinoma (dated by TCRdb to the early 2020s). Study-level background: TCR beta sequencing covered 53 samples in total, comprising around 25 tumors and 27 peripheral blood samples. Across all 53 samples, 4,016,671 unique CDR3 nucleotide sequences encoding 2 million to 3 million unique CDR3 amino acid sequences were identified. Results the study describes overall, beyond this receptor: Because only small tumor regions of roughly 1 g were available, intratumoral heterogeneity was not captured. Top tumor clonotypes rose in blood from baseline to 2 weeks post-radiation, then contracted by 4 weeks, suggesting transient expansion of tumor-resident clones. A greater number of dominant CDR3 motifs was detected in irradiated tumors than in control tumors, and a larger share of the repertoire was occupied by these motifs in irradiated tumors than in control tumors. With a single-armed trial design, the study had no way to address how radiation dose or scheduling affects the TCR repertoire. No pretreatment tumor biopsies were available, so the baseline intratumoral presence of clonotypes could not be determined. Irradiated tumors showed higher TCR clonality than controls, with the top 100 clonotypes averaging about 54% of the repertoire versus around 45% in nephrectomy-only tumors.

Ends trimmed: V by 0 bases, J by 5 bases; bases unmatched to a gene: 13. There are 17 amino acids in the CDR3, from cysteine to phenylalanine inclusive. The DNA shown is the 51-base CDR3, in frame from base 1. As encoded in the germline V gene, CDR1 is SGHRS while CDR2 is YFSETQ. This clone was detected a few times. Its antigen remains undetermined. No much larger clonotype is one base removed from it; base qualities were not supplied. This sample's time point label indicates: tumor resected at nephrectomy. The meaning of the sample's treatment or condition label: 15 Gy SBRT to primary tumor, nephrectomy 4 weeks later. The samples were obtained from a clinical trial, where primary renal cell carcinomas were treated with 15 Gy stereotactic body radiation therapy and then removed by nephrectomy 4 weeks afterward. Renal cell carcinoma with clear cell pathology was present in all patients. The tumors were dissociated mechanically, digested with collagenase/hyaluronidase at 37 degrees C, processed in gentleMACS C tubes, and kept in liquid nitrogen. Genomic DNA for TCR sequencing was prepared using the QIAamp DNA Blood Mini Kit (Qiagen). Samples were included in the analyses only if all quality control checks were passed.

TCR beta libraries were generated from genomic DNA with the immunoSEQ kit, following the manufacturer's recommendations. To prepare libraries, a first multiplex PCR with proprietary primers was run, followed by a second PCR that added unique barcodes, and a bead cleanup was done after each round. Each sample batch included a kit-provided positive control reaction and a negative control reaction. The final libraries underwent checking on an Agilent 4200 TapeStation D1000 ScreenTape, volumetric pooling, and quantification by qPCR. An Illumina NextSeq500 fitted with a MidOutput 150-cycle cartridge performed the sequencing, running 156 Read1 cycles and 15 Index1 cycles with the kit's custom primers. The pooled library was loaded at roughly 0.92 pM with a roughly 20% PhiX control spike-in. In the paper's pipeline: Vendor-processed data were analyzed in R, and a clonotype was defined as all T cells sharing the same CDR3 nucleotide sequence. In the clone abundance analyses, frequencies were normalized to the 10,000 most abundant clones in each sample. Public T cell clones, which averaged fewer than five per sample, were removed prior to analysis. The dominant motif analysis was done with ImmunoMap using the PAM10 matrix, a gap penalty of 30, and a homology threshold of 0.3, and motifs with a cumulative frequency of at least 0.01 were considered dominant. Tumor-enriched clonotypes and baseline blood-enriched clonotypes were defined as those with an abundance difference of at least 32-fold between compartments. The Baroni-Urbani and Buser coefficient was used to measure tumor-blood repertoire similarity, and groups were compared with two-tailed Wilcoxon tests in R. This is the immuneACCESS table as TCRdb keeps it, with only in-frame sequences that have V and J called. A part of the clones is gone; compared with another copy, unresolved V genes explain less than half, and the rest is unexplained. V, J and clone size are those of that table, while D and trimming were read from the DNA. The sample profile shows around 19,000 clones; 55% of them were found once. Of the sample, about an eighth is held by the ten largest clones.

The sequence joins TRBV5-1 to TRBJ2-5, and 7 junction bases match TRBD2. The origin of this receptor is a man in his fifties or sixties with renal cell carcinoma. The sample here was tumor tissue, taken from a patient whose treatment included radiotherapy and nephrectomy. The encoded CDR3 is CASSLERGSRFFETQYF. The sequenced DNA: TGCGCCAGCAGCTTGGAACGCGGGAGCCGATTTTTTGAGACCCAGTACTTC.